This T cell receptor (beta chain) was documented in a study of blood T cell repertoires in COVID-19. Study overall: Some COVID-19 samples were acute and others convalescent; all came from the United States, Italy and Spain.

Looked up from germline, CDR1 is SGHVS and CDR2 is FNYEAQ. The CDR3 contains 16 residues. Trimming left V 1 base short and J 3 bases short, with 15 bases between. The protocol was immunoSEQ multiplex PCR, while the TCRdb copy is restricted to in-frame clones and leaves out a portion. The sample shows almost 200,000 clones, around 89% of them seen only once. This TCR derives from a young woman who had recovered from COVID-19. This chain joins TRBV7-6 and TRBJ1-1; D might be TRBD1 (5 bases). Specimen: PBMCs or T cells enriched from blood (not recorded which). Here the CDR3 reads CASSLEVRGWDTEAFF. As DNA, the CDR3 is TGTGCCAGCAGCTTAGAAGTAAGGGGATGGGACACTGAAGCTTTCTTT.